This T cell receptor beta chain was observed in a study of technical replicates of blood from a few donors (dated by TCRdb to the late 2010s). Concerning this clone: Its antigen is unknown. Base quality data are lacking; no much larger clone is found one base away.

The germline V gene yields SGHVS for CDR1 and FNYEAQ for CDR2. V lost 6 bases and J lost 7 bases, and the count of bases not matched to a germline gene is 6. The CDR3 goes from the cysteine to the phenylalanine over 14 residues. The sequence is cut down to CDR3 DNA, 42 bases in frame from base 1. Preparation of the library involved the immunoSEQ multiplex PCR assay. TCRdb retrieved this table from immuneACCESS and kept in-frame rearrangements only. Not all clones are present; in checked studies, unresolved V genes account for under half, and no reason is known for the remainder. This sample lists roughly 66,000 clones; approximately 84% were detected once. The ten largest clones represent 4.5% to 6% of the sample.

This receptor chain uses TRBV7-6 and TRBJ2-5; TRBD2 lines up with 12 middle nucleotides. This receptor was taken from a human donor in good health. Some clones in this sample may be carry-over from other donors' samples. Sequenced sample: PBMCs. The CDR3 sequence is CASRQTSGGLTQYF. The nucleotides read TGTGCCAGCAGGCAAACTAGCGGGGGGTTGACCCAGTACTTC.